This is a list of T cell receptor beta chains from one sample in a study of cytomegalovirus exposure and HLA in healthy donors. Some clones are missing from TCRdb's copy, which holds only in-frame ones; the method was immunoSEQ multiplex PCR. The repertoire includes around 210,000 clones, over 75% of them detected once, and about 0.47% sits in the top ten. Sequencing was performed on PBMCs. All receptors come from a boy between 10 and 17 years old in good health and CMV-seronegative. Each CDR3 is given with its conserved first and last residue. D genes are given only for firm matches. Not all rows give a size; the values are once, few, many and, for expanded clones, a class.

V: TRBV30; D: .; J: TRBJ2-7; size: .; CDR3: CAWASETGPYEQYF; DNA: TGTGCCTGGGCCTCCGAAACAGGACCCTACGAGCAGTACTTC
V: TRBV12-2; D: .; J: TRBJ2-7; size: few; CDR3: CASRTSGSLYEQYF; DNA: TGTGCAAGTCGCACTAGCGGGAGTCTCTACGAGCAGTACTTC
V: TRBV5-8; D: .; J: TRBJ1-4; size: .; CDR3: CASSAGPPFGNEKLFF; DNA: TGTGCCAGCAGCGCGGGACCGCCATTTGGGAATGAAAAACTGTTTTTT
V: TRBV7-9; D: .; J: TRBJ1-1; size: once; CDR3: CASSPRVAEAFF; DNA: TGTGCCAGCAGCCCCAGGGTGGCTGAAGCTTTCTTT
V: TRBV9; D: .; J: TRBJ1-1; size: .; CDR3: CASSVVSRTTVLRDAFF; DNA: TGTGCCAGCAGCGTAGTATCCAGGACGACAGTCTTGCGCGACGCTTTCTTT
V: TRBV19; D: TRBD2; J: TRBJ2-1; size: .; CDR3: CASSLPLAGNEQFF; DNA: TGTGCCAGTAGTCTTCCACTAGCGGGGAATGAGCAGTTCTTC
V: TRBV5-1; D: .; J: TRBJ1-1; size: once; CDR3: CASSPSLRNTEAFF; DNA: TGCGCCAGCAGCCCGAGCCTGAGGAACACTGAAGCTTTCTTT
V: TRBV7-3; D: TRBD2; J: TRBJ2-7; size: once; CDR3: CASSRSGGAGWEQYF; DNA: TGTGCCAGCAGCAGAAGCGGGGGGGCTGGTTGGGAGCAGTACTTC
V: TRBV6-5; D: .; J: TRBJ2-5; size: .; CDR3: CASSKLGGGETQYF; DNA: TGTGCCAGCAGTAAACTAGGTGGAGGCGAGACCCAGTACTTC
V: TRBV30; D: .; J: TRBJ2-7; size: .; CDR3: CAYRRDIFYEQYF; DNA: TGTGCCTACAGAAGGGACATTTTCTACGAGCAGTACTTC
V: TRBV6-6; D: .; J: TRBJ2-7; size: .; CDR3: CASRGRWEQYF; DNA: TGTGCCAGCCGCGGTAGGTGGGAGCAGTACTTC
V: TRBV7-9; D: TRBD1; J: TRBJ1-1; size: .; CDR3: CSSSSKRQGTRKNTEAFF; DNA: TGTTCCAGCAGCTCGAAAAGACAGGGGACCCGGAAGAACACTGAAGCTTTCTTT
V: TRBV29-1; D: .; J: TRBJ1-1; size: .; CDR3: CSVATGQLGAEAFF; DNA: TGCAGCGTTGCTACTGGACAGCTTGGAGCTGAAGCTTTCTTT
V: TRBV30; D: .; J: TRBJ2-3; size: .; CDR3: CAWSGGETSTDTQYF; DNA: TGTGCCTGGAGTGGTGGCGAGACTAGCACAGATACGCAGTATTTT
V: TRBV30; D: TRBD1; J: TRBJ1-5; size: .; CDR3: CAWSIYRGQPQHF; DNA: TGTGCCTGGAGTATTTACAGGGGGCAGCCCCAGCATTTT
V: TRBV5-1; D: TRBD1; J: TRBJ2-3; size: .; CDR3: CASSLAPSMGDSTTDTQYF; DNA: TGCGCCAGCAGCTTGGCGCCGTCGATGGGGGACAGCACGACAGATACGCAGTATTTT
V: TRBV7-8; D: TRBD1; J: TRBJ1-5; size: .; CDR3: CASSLVGTGGDNQPQHF; DNA: TGTGCCAGCAGCTTAGTAGGAACAGGGGGGGACAATCAGCCCCAGCATTTT
V: TRBV5-1; D: TRBD1; J: TRBJ2-7; size: .; CDR3: CASRGQGFSYEQYF; DNA: TGCGCCAGCAGAGGACAGGGGTTCTCCTACGAGCAGTACTTC
V: TRBV11-2; D: .; J: TRBJ2-5; size: .; CDR3: CASSLRLGAETQYF; DNA: TGTGCCAGCAGCTTAAGGTTGGGGGCAGAGACCCAGTACTTC
V: TRBV10-3; D: .; J: TRBJ1-1; size: .; CDR3: CAISESGHTEAFF; DNA: TGTGCCATCAGTGAGTCGGGGCACACTGAAGCTTTCTTT
V: TRBV7-9; D: .; J: TRBJ2-3; size: .; CDR3: CASSSTLGLGGTQYF; DNA: TGTGCCAGCAGCTCCACACTAGGCTTAGGGGGTACGCAGTATTTT
V: TRBV5-4; D: TRBD1; J: TRBJ2-7; size: .; CDR3: CASSPGQGSYEQYF; DNA: TGTGCCAGCAGCCCGGGACAGGGTTCCTACGAGCAGTACTTC
V: TRBV6-5; D: .; J: TRBJ2-7; size: .; CDR3: CASSTQGGSPYEQYF; DNA: TGTGCCAGCAGTACGCAGGGGGGTTCACCCTACGAGCAGTACTTC
V: TRBV10-3; D: TRBD2; J: TRBJ2-3; size: .; CDR3: CAISSGGSGADTQYF; DNA: TGTGCCATCAGTTCGGGGGGGTCAGGCGCAGATACGCAGTATTTT
V: TRBV7-9; D: .; J: TRBJ1-5; size: .; CDR3: CASSFLGGSNQPQHF; DNA: TGTGCCAGCAGCTTCTTGGGAGGTAGCAATCAGCCCCAGCATTTT
V: TRBV6-1; D: .; J: TRBJ1-2; size: .; CDR3: CASSEKGRVVRGYTF; DNA: TGTGCCAGCAGTGAAAAAGGCAGGGTAGTCCGTGGCTACACCTTC
V: TRBV7-6; D: .; J: TRBJ1-3; size: few; CDR3: CASSTSSGNTIYF; DNA: TGTGCCAGCAGCACGAGCTCTGGAAACACCATATATTTT
V: TRBV9; D: TRBD2; J: TRBJ2-7; size: .; CDR3: CASSPSLSGAYEQYF; DNA: TGTGCCAGCAGCCCCTCCCTTAGCGGGGCCTACGAGCAGTACTTC
V: TRBV7-7; D: TRBD1; J: TRBJ1-1; size: few; CDR3: CASSLAETDRVYTEAFF; DNA: TGTGCTAGCAGCTTAGCCGAAACCGACAGGGTGTACACTGAAGCTTTCTTT
V: TRBV27; D: TRBD1; J: TRBJ2-7; size: once; CDR3: CATSPGGLSYEQYF; DNA: TGTGCCACCTCGCCAGGGGGCCTCTCCTACGAGCAGTACTTC
V: TRBV6-5; D: TRBD1; J: TRBJ1-2; size: few; CDR3: CASRQGNTHGYTF; DNA: TGTGCCAGCCGACAGGGGAATACTCATGGCTACACCTTC
V: TRBV6-5; D: TRBD1; J: TRBJ2-7; size: few; CDR3: CASRRQGKRYEQYF; DNA: TGTGCCAGCAGACGACAGGGAAAACGCTACGAGCAGTACTTC
V: TRBV19; D: .; J: TRBJ1-2; size: once; CDR3: CASGDRILRGYTF; DNA: TGTGCCAGCGGAGACAGGATACTGCGCGGCTACACCTTC
V: TRBV21-1; D: .; J: TRBJ1-6; size: .; CDR3: CASSKKGPRVISPLHF; DNA: TGTGCCAGCAGCAAAAAGGGGCCCAGGGTGATTTCACCCCTCCACTTT
V: TRBV6-4; D: .; J: TRBJ1-2; size: few; CDR3: CASSDAPGPYGYTF; DNA: TGTGCCAGCAGTGATGCTCCAGGCCCCTATGGCTACACCTTC
V: TRBV9; D: .; J: TRBJ1-1; size: .; CDR3: CASSVDSDPNTEAFF; DNA: TGTGCCAGCAGCGTAGATAGCGATCCTAACACTGAAGCTTTCTTT
V: TRBV5-1; D: .; J: TRBJ1-2; size: .; CDR3: CASSLGAGAKYYGYTF; DNA: TGCGCCAGCAGCTTAGGGGCCGGCGCCAAGTACTATGGCTACACCTTC
V: TRBV5-4; D: TRBD2; J: TRBJ2-1; size: .; CDR3: CASSLERGEMDEQFF; DNA: TGTGCCAGCAGCTTGGAGCGGGGGGAGATGGATGAGCAGTTCTTC
V: TRBV4-1; D: .; J: TRBJ1-2; size: once; CDR3: CASSLPVPSGYTF; DNA: TGCGCCAGCAGCTTACCGGTTCCTAGCGGCTACACCTTC
V: TRBV30; D: .; J: TRBJ2-1; size: .; CDR3: CAWRMRNSYNEQFF; DNA: TGTGCCTGGAGAATGCGGAACTCCTACAATGAGCAGTTCTTC
V: TRBV6-1; D: TRBD2; J: TRBJ2-2; size: .; CDR3: CASSPGTSLTGELFF; DNA: TGTGCCAGCAGTCCCGGGACTAGCTTGACCGGGGAGCTGTTTTTT
V: TRBV29-1; D: TRBD2; J: TRBJ2-1; size: .; CDR3: CSVASGRSSYNEQFF; DNA: TGCAGCGTAGCTAGCGGGAGGAGCTCCTACAATGAGCAGTTCTTC
V: TRBV27; D: .; J: TRBJ1-3; size: .; CDR3: CASSLVSGGQDGNTIYF; DNA: TGTGCCAGCAGTTTAGTATCGGGAGGTCAGGATGGTAACACCATATATTTT
V: TRBV19; D: TRBD1; J: TRBJ2-5; size: few; CDR3: CASSGPRTGGETQYF; DNA: TGTGCCAGTAGTGGGCCGCGGACAGGGGGCGAGACCCAGTACTTC
V: TRBV7-3; D: TRBD1; J: TRBJ1-6; size: few; CDR3: CASSPGRTGTGGSEALHF; DNA: TGTGCCAGCAGCCCTGGGAGAACCGGGACAGGGGGGTCGGAGGCCCTCCACTTT
V: TRBV7-9; D: TRBD1; J: TRBJ1-1; size: .; CDR3: CSSSIQGAAAFF; DNA: TGTTCCAGCAGCATACAGGGGGCGGCCGCTTTCTTT
V: TRBV7-2; D: .; J: TRBJ1-4; size: .; CDR3: CASSLIAWGRTNEKLFF; DNA: TGTGCCAGCAGCTTAATCGCCTGGGGCAGGACTAATGAAAAACTGTTTTTT
V: TRBV6-4; D: .; J: TRBJ2-2; size: .; CDR3: CASSERDTGELFF; DNA: TGTGCCAGCAGTGAGCGGGACACCGGGGAGCTGTTTTTT
V: TRBV29-1; D: TRBD1; J: TRBJ1-1; size: .; CDR3: CSASTGDTEAFF; DNA: TGCAGCGCCTCGACAGGGGACACTGAAGCTTTCTTT
V: TRBV5-5; D: .; J: TRBJ1-2; size: .; CDR3: CASSPWTDSYGYTF; DNA: TGTGCCAGCAGCCCCTGGACAGATTCATATGGCTACACCTTC
V: TRBV5-1; D: .; J: TRBJ2-1; size: .; CDR3: CASSLVIGDYNEQFF; DNA: TGCGCCAGCAGCTTGGTAATAGGGGACTACAATGAGCAGTTCTTC
V: TRBV7-6; D: .; J: TRBJ2-2; size: .; CDR3: CASSLAPRMWTQGDGELFF; DNA: TGTGCCAGCAGCTTAGCCCCGCGTATGTGGACCCAGGGCGACGGGGAGCTGTTTTTT
V: TRBV16; D: .; J: TRBJ1-1; size: .; CDR3: CASSQLRFSNTEAFF; DNA: TGTGCCAGCAGCCAACTCAGGTTTTCGAACACTGAAGCTTTCTTT
V: TRBV10-3; D: TRBD2; J: TRBJ2-3; size: .; CDR3: CAISDKGLVTDTQYF; DNA: TGTGCCATCAGTGATAAGGGACTAGTCACGGATACGCAGTATTTT
V: TRBV19; D: TRBD1; J: TRBJ2-7; size: .; CDR3: CASSMRDRGPYEQYF; DNA: TGTGCCAGTAGTATGAGAGACAGGGGCCCCTACGAGCAGTACTTC
V: TRBV2; D: TRBD2; J: TRBJ2-3; size: .; CDR3: CASSGFGGGADTQYF; DNA: TGTGCCAGCAGTGGGTTTGGGGGAGGGGCAGATACGCAGTATTTT
V: TRBV2; D: TRBD1; J: TRBJ1-1; size: .; CDR3: CASSDLGQGNTEAFF; DNA: TGTGCCAGCAGTGACCTGGGACAGGGGAACACTGAAGCTTTCTTT
V: TRBV18; D: .; J: TRBJ1-1; size: .; CDR3: CASSPPGRVNTEAFF; DNA: TGTGCCAGCTCACCACCTGGCAGGGTAAACACTGAAGCTTTCTTT
V: TRBV29-1; D: .; J: TRBJ1-5; size: few; CDR3: CSVGDPYSNQPQHF; DNA: TGCAGCGTCGGAGACCCCTATAGCAATCAGCCCCAGCATTTT